A selection of T cell receptor beta chains follows, all from one sample in a study of beta chain features in type 1 diabetes. Using immunoSEQ multiplex PCR, the repertoire was profiled, and TCRdb retains in-frame clones only, with some absent. This table holds almost 350,000 clones, approximately 10% found once. The sample comprised central memory CD4+ T cells from blood. These receptors all stem from a man aged 25-40 years with type 1 diabetes. Each CDR3 is given with its conserved first and last residue. For some rows the clone size is stated as once, few or many, or as a class when expanded; others skip it.

V gene	clone size	J gene	CDR3 protein
TRBV5-1	few	TRBJ2-3	CASSLGNPVTDTQYF
TRBV7-9	.	TRBJ1-4	CASSSRAGTEEKLFF
TRBV5-1	.	TRBJ2-3	CASSLAGSDTQYF
TRBV6-6	many	TRBJ1-1	CASSPDREMNTEAFF
TRBV7-2	few	TRBJ1-2	CASSLNFGYTF
TRBV7-9	.	TRBJ1-2	CASSFHTDGYTF
TRBV27	few	TRBJ2-7	CASRGDRVFGEQYF
TRBV9	few	TRBJ1-2	CASSVEQGNYGYTF
TRBV2	.	TRBJ1-6	CASSPGQDNSPLHF
TRBV25-1	.	TRBJ2-3	CASSENADTQYF
TRBV29-1	few	TRBJ2-5	CSVEGAGGPETQYF
TRBV7-9	.	TRBJ2-7	CASQGTGAYEQYF
TRBV5-6	.	TRBJ2-1	CASSLGPAGNEQFF
TRBV29-1	.	TRBJ2-3	CSVLVTDTQYF
TRBV4-3	.	TRBJ1-1	CASSQQDSLNTEAFF
TRBV5-4	few	TRBJ1-2	CASSPVVEADGDGYTF
TRBV6-5	few	TRBJ1-3	CASSYAQGNTIYF